The 26 T cell receptor beta chains listed next were all sequenced from one sample in a study of blood T cell repertoires in COVID-19. The data were produced by immunoSEQ multiplex PCR, yet TCRdb's version contains in-frame clones alone and is incomplete. The table records 210,000 or so clones, nearly 90% of them present only once. The sequencing sample was made of peripheral blood. The receptors here all came from a woman younger than 35 who had recovered from COVID-19.

The chain carries TRBV7-9 and TRBJ1-2; 10 nucleotides line up with TRBD1. The CDR3 has 15 residues. V shed 3 bases and J 5 bases; nucleotides not matched to a gene: 6. The germline V gene encodes CDR1 SEHNR and CDR2 FQNEAQ (reference sequence). The CDR3 coding sequence is TGTGCCAGCAGCTTGACCGGGACAGGGGATTATGGCTACACCTTC. Translated, it gives CASSLTGTGDYGYTF.

The chain is built from TRBV24-1 and TRBJ2-3; D perhaps matches TRBD2 (5 bases). This CDR3 has 14 amino acids. The V and J ends lost 6 bases and 4 bases respectively, with 13 bases between them. The germline V gene has CDR1 KGHDR and CDR2 SFDVKD. CDR3 sequence reads: CATSRRGIADTQYF. CDR3 sequence (DNA): TGTGCCACCAGTCGTCGGGGTATAGCAGATACGCAGTATTTT.

Notes on this clone: One end of the junction varies from germline; a read error may be responsible. The CDR3 region has the DNA TGTGCCAGCAGCCCTACAAACGAGCGGGCTTCGTTCTTC. It translates to CASSPTNERASFF. The V gene is TRBV4-2, the J gene TRBJ2-7; TRBD2 is a possible D gene (6 bases). The CDR3 sequence is 13 residues long. Germline CDR1 and CDR2: LGHNA and YNFKEQ.

Written as DNA, the CDR3 is TGTGCCAGTAGTAGCGGGACAGGGGGTAATTCACCCCTCCACTTT. Its protein is CASSSGTGGNSPLHF. The genes are TRBV19 and TRBJ1-6, with TRBD1 matching 11 bases. This CDR3 contains 15 residues. Germline V gene lookup returns CDR1 LNHDA and CDR2 SQIVND (reference sequence). The ends lost 4 bases at V and 6 bases at J; junction bases unmatched: 2.

The chain employs TRBV5-4 and TRBJ1-1; D perhaps matches TRBD1 (6 bases). Germline V lookup: CDR1 SGHNT, CDR2 YYREEE (reference sequence). With 4 bases removed from V and 7 bases from J, the gap between germline ends came to 8 bases. The CDR3 is 11 residues long. The CDR3 DNA sequence: TGTGCCAGCAGCGGGACACGTGAAGCTTTCTTT. It yields the protein CASSGTREAFF.

The chain carries TRBV9 and TRBJ1-2; no clear D gene. CDR1 is SGDLS, CDR2 YYNGEE, per germline. V was pared by 0 bases and J by 4 bases, with 13 bases between. The CDR3 spans 15 residues. DNA for the CDR3: TGTGCCAGCAGCGTAGAGGATGACTTGGCCTATGGCTACACCTTC. Translating gives CASSVEDDLAYGYTF.

The gene calls are TRBV9 and TRBJ1-2; D remains ambiguous. In germline, CDR1 is SGDLS, CDR2 YYNGEE. This CDR3 region has 14 residues. Trimming took off 3 bases at V and 1 base at J, with 10 bases between the two ends. The CDR3 protein is CASSGQTNNYGYTF. The CDR3 bases are TGTGCCAGCAGCGGCCAGACTAATAACTATGGCTACACCTTC.

V is TRBV5-1 and J is TRBJ2-2; 8 nucleotides agree with TRBD1. With 0 bases clipped from V and 2 bases from J, the junction kept 3 bases outside the gene matches. The CDR3 runs to 16 residues. Germline assignment: CDR1 SGHRS and CDR2 YFSETQ. In DNA, the CDR3 is TGCGCCAGCAGCTTGGGGACAGGGATAAACACCGGGGAGCTGTTTTTT. Amino acid sequence: CASSLGTGINTGELFF.

This chain uses TRBV24-1 with TRBJ1-2, with TRBD1 matching 9 bases. This CDR3 has 18 amino acids. Germline CDR1 KGHDR, CDR2 SFDVKD. V shed 2 bases, J shed 4 bases, and the junction held 13 bases outside the gene matches. The CDR3 sequence: CATSDSIGTGPTPYGYTF. The CDR3 DNA follows: TGTGCCACCAGTGATTCGATAGGGACAGGGCCCACCCCCTATGGCTACACCTTC.

CDR3 bases: TGTGCCGTTCGACTCATAAGCTCCTACGAGCAGTACTTC. Encoded protein: CAVRLISSYEQYF. The V gene is TRBV30, the J gene TRBJ2-7, with D uncertain. V was trimmed by 8 bases and J by 0 bases, leaving 14 bases between them. The CDR3 is made up of 13 amino acids. Germline CDR1 reads GTSNPN; CDR2 reads SVGIG (reference sequence).

The CDR3 coding sequence is TGTGCCAGCAGCTTAGCGCTACAGGGTAGATTGTACGGGGAGCTGTTTTTT. Encoded protein: CASSLALQGRLYGELFF. The chain is built from TRBV7-6 and TRBJ2-2; D may be TRBD1 (6 bases). The CDR3 extends over 17 amino acids. V was trimmed by 0 bases and J by 7 bases, leaving 18 bases between them. Germline V gives CDR1 SGHVS, CDR2 FNYEAQ.

The chain joins TRBV13 to TRBJ2-5; 10 bases line up with TRBD1. The CDR3 totals 15 residues. With 5 bases clipped from V and 2 bases from J, the junction kept 5 bases outside the gene matches. CDR1 is PRHDT and CDR2 is FYEKMQ in the germline V gene (reference sequence). The CDR3 protein is CASSTGQGFQETQYF. The DNA for the CDR3 is TGTGCCAGCAGCACGGGACAGGGGTTTCAAGAGACCCAGTACTTC.

This chain joins TRBV30 and TRBJ2-7, with 7 bases fitting TRBD2. Trimming at V came to 5 bases and at J to 5 bases, leaving 6 bases not matched to a gene. In germline, CDR1 is GTSNPN, CDR2 SVGIG (reference sequence). CDR3 length: 12 residues. CDR3 sequence: CAWGRAVHEQYF. The CDR3 nucleotides are TGTGCCTGGGGGAGGGCCGTCCACGAGCAGTACTTC.

This sequence joins TRBV20-1 and TRBJ2-3, with 9 bases aligning to TRBD2. Germline CDR1 reads DFQATT; CDR2 reads SNEGSKA (reference sequence). J lost 2 bases, V lost 3 bases, and 9 bases had no gene match. The CDR3 consists of 16 residues. CDR3 in amino acids: CSASRRGLALTDTQYF. In DNA, the CDR3 is TGCAGTGCTAGTAGGAGGGGACTAGCTCTCACAGATACGCAGTATTTT.

This clone was recorded only once. The chain recombines TRBV5-1 with TRBJ2-3, with D possibly matching TRBD1 (5 bases). CDR1 is SGHRS, CDR2 YFSETQ, per germline. Between the trimmed V and J ends, which lost 0 bases and 2 bases, there was a span of 7 bases. The CDR3 length is 14 residues. The CDR3 spells CASSLGQHTDTQYF. CDR3 nucleotides: TGCGCCAGCAGCTTGGGACAGCACACAGATACGCAGTATTTT.

This clone has a handful of counts. The chain joins TRBV30 to TRBJ1-2, with no clear D. The CDR3 length is 13 residues. Germline loops: CDR1 GTSNPN, CDR2 SVGIG (reference sequence). Trimming took 0 bases from V and 8 from J, leaving 13 bases between them. In DNA form, the CDR3 reads TGTGCCTGGAGTGTAACGAGGGAATGGGGCTACACCTTC. Its translation: CAWSVTREWGYTF.

This chain links TRBV9 with TRBJ2-1; TRBD2 aligns across 7 bases. CDR3 length equals 15 residues. The trim removed 4 bases at V and 12 bases at J, leaving 16 bases unmatched. Germline CDR1 and CDR2: SGDLS and YYNGEE. CDR3 DNA sequence: TGTGCCAGCAGCAACACCCCGGGACTACCTCTGGTGCAGTTCTTC. Translation: CASSNTPGLPLVQFF.

The CDR3: CASSSQGGNSPLHF. The DNA for the CDR3 is TGTGCCAGCAGCTCACAGGGAGGGAATTCACCCCTCCACTTT. The gene calls are TRBV5-4 and TRBJ1-6; weak D call: TRBD1 (6 bases). From germline, CDR1 is SGHNT and CDR2 YYREEE (reference sequence). This CDR3 spans 14 amino acids. Trimming removed 3 bases at V and 7 bases at J, with 11 bases between. Combining the CDR3 with reference TRBV5-4 and TRBJ1-6 gives the whole variable domain ETGVTQSPTHLIKTRGQQVTLRCSSQSGHNTVSWYQQALGQGPQFIFQYYREEENGRGNFPPRFSGLQFPNYSSELNVNALELDDSALYLCASSSQGGNSPLHFGNGTRLTVT.

J is TRBJ1-2 and V is TRBV30; TRBD1 agrees at 10 bases. Trimming took 6 bases from V and 8 from J; bases not matched to a gene: 9. Germline V gene data show CDR1 as GTSNPN and CDR2 as SVGIG (reference sequence). The CDR3 has 13 amino acids. DNA of the CDR3: TGTGCCTGCCCCGTCAGACAGGGGGCGGGCTACACCTTC. It specifies CACPVRQGAGYTF.

This chain connects TRBV27 to TRBJ1-6; 8 bases are shared with TRBD1. CDR1 MNHEY and CDR2 SMNVEV come from the germline V gene (reference sequence). The CDR3 contains 16 residues. V lost 2 bases to trimming and J lost 6 bases; unmatched junction nucleotides: 6. DNA for the CDR3: TGTGCCAGCAGTTTAGATAGGGACAGGAGTAATTCACCCCTCCACTTT. It codes for CASSLDRDRSNSPLHF.

The chain has TRBV9 and TRBJ1-2; D gene ambiguous. The CDR3 loop spans 14 amino acids. The germline V and J ends were trimmed by 1 base and 4 bases, with 11 bases remaining between them. Per the germline V gene, CDR1 is SGDLS and CDR2 is YYNGEE. In DNA, the CDR3 is TGTGCCAGCAGCGTAAGTACAGCAATCTATGGCTACACCTTC. Its translation is CASSVSTAIYGYTF. The complete variable domain, with remaining parts taken from reference TRBV9 and TRBJ1-2, reads DSGVTQTPKHLITATGQRVTLRCSPRSGDLSVYWYQQSLDQGLQFLIQYYNGEERAKGNILERFSAQQFPDLHSELNLSSLELGDSALYFCASSVSTAIYGYTFGSGTRLTVV.

This chain uses TRBV7-7 with TRBJ2-2, with D possibly being TRBD1 (6 bases). Germline V gives CDR1 SSHAT, CDR2 FNYEAQ (reference sequence). The CDR3 spans 16 residues. The V and J ends lost 0 bases and 3 bases respectively, with 11 bases between them. CDR3 DNA: TGTGCCAGCAGCTTAGCGCTGGGGGCAGACACCGGGGAGCTGTTTTTT. Its translation: CASSLALGADTGELFF.

This rearrangement joins TRBV5-4 to TRBJ2-7, with TRBD2 matching over 10 bases. V shed 3 bases and J 6 bases; nucleotides not matched to a gene: 12. CDR1 SGHNT and CDR2 YYREEE come from the germline V gene (reference sequence). The CDR3 totals 16 residues. In nucleotides, the CDR3 is TGTGCCAGCAGCTCGGGTCGGCTAGCGGGAGATCTCGAGCAGTACTTC. Protein sequence: CASSSGRLAGDLEQYF.

The rearrangement uses TRBV6-5 and TRBJ2-1; no reliable D call. CDR1 MNHEY and CDR2 SVGAGI come from the germline V gene. The V and J ends lost 0 bases and 12 bases respectively, with 15 bases between them. This CDR3 is built from 14 residues. The CDR3 DNA follows: TGTGCCAGCAGTTACTCCCCCATGTTAACACCGCAGTTCTTC. Amino acids: CASSYSPMLTPQFF.

The rearrangement uses TRBV15 and TRBJ1-2; D unclear. Between the trimmed V and J ends, which lost 0 bases and 8 bases, there was a span of 16 bases. Germline V gene data show CDR1 as LNHNV and CDR2 as YYDKDF (reference sequence). CDR3 length: 15 amino acids. In DNA form, the CDR3 reads TGTGCCACCAGCAGAGACCTGGCCTCATTGAGGGGCTACACCTTC. Encoded protein: CATSRDLASLRGYTF. The full variable domain, in which reference TRBV15 and TRBJ1-2 provide the parts outside the CDR3, is DAMVIQNPRYQVTQFGKPVTLSCSQTLNHNVMYWYQQKSSQAPKLLFHYYDKDFNNEADTPDNFQSRRPNTSFCFLDIRSPGLGDTAMYLCATSRDLASLRGYTFGSGTRLTVV.

The chain employs TRBV27 and TRBJ1-5; no definite D call. Germline lookup yields CDR1 MNHEY and CDR2 SMNVEV (reference sequence). Trimming removed 2 bases at V and 5 bases at J, with 13 bases between. The CDR3 runs 15 residues. CDR3 loop: CASSLGLLTDQPQHF. The CDR3 DNA reads as TGTGCCAGCAGTTTAGGACTTTTAACGGATCAGCCCCAGCATTTT.